These T cell receptor beta chains were read from a single sample in a study of T cell repertoires in cytomegalovirus infection. TCRdb called the reads again in MiXCR, with one record for every CDR3 protein. The table has about 740,000 distinct CDR3 sequences, 35% to 45% seen once. The sequencing input was PBMCs. The receptors were sampled from a human donor in good health (CMV status not recorded). Some clones in this sample may be carry-over from other donors' samples. Both conserved end residues are part of each CDR3. A D gene is named only where the DNA matches it firmly. Clone size is shown for a subset of rows, as once, few, many or a class of expanded clone.

clone_size,d_call,v_call,j_call,cdr3_aa,cdr3_nt
few,-,TRBV20-1,TRBJ1-1,CSARDIAGQAGRTEAFF,TGCAGTGCTAGAGATATTGCGGGGCAGGCCGGCCGGACTGAAGCTTTCTTT
many,TRBD2,TRBV6-2/TRBV6-3,TRBJ2-1,CASTYVFGRGVEYNEQFF,TGTGCCAGCACCTACGTCTTTGGCCGGGGGGTTGAGTACAATGAGCAGTTCTTC
-,TRBD2,TRBV5-1,TRBJ2-3,CASSLDPAGGSTDTQYF,TGCGCCAGCAGCTTGGATCCAGCGGGGGGATCAACAGATACGCAGTATTTT
few,-,TRBV6-6,TRBJ1-4,CASSYGVRGEKLFF,TGTGCCAGCAGTTACGGGGTTCGAGGAGAAAAACTGTTTTTT
-,-,TRBV7-9,TRBJ2-7,CASSLEGVRGSEQYF,TGTGCCAGCAGCTTAGAAGGGGTCAGGGGCAGCGAGCAGTACTTC
few,TRBD1,TRBV7-2,TRBJ2-5,CASSTQGELDQETQYF,TGTGCCAGCAGCACACAGGGGGAACTAGATCAAGAGACCCAGTACTTC
-,TRBD2,TRBV28,TRBJ2-1,CASSVTSRSHNEQFF,TGTGCCAGCAGTGTGACTAGCCGATCCCACAATGAGCAGTTCTTC
once,-,TRBV12-3/TRBV12-4,TRBJ1-1,CASGGYATEAFF,TGTGCCAGCGGGGGGTATGCCACTGAAGCTTTCTTT
-,-,TRBV20-1,TRBJ1-2,CSAEGQIDYGYTF,TGCAGTGCTGAAGGACAAATTGACTATGGCTACACCTTC
-,-,TRBV20-1,TRBJ2-1,CSARALASSSYNEQFF,TGCAGTGCTAGGGCCCTAGCGTCAAGCTCCTACAATGAGCAGTTCTTC
few,-,TRBV28,TRBJ1-5,CASSWTSNQPQHF,TGTGCCAGCAGTTGGACAAGCAATCAGCCCCAGCATTTT
-,-,TRBV27,TRBJ2-7,CASSLNGVYEQYF,TGTGCCAGCAGTTTGAATGGGGTCTACGAGCAGTACTTC
-,-,TRBV7-9,TRBJ1-4,CASSSYRDLNEKLFF,TGTGCCAGCAGCTCGTACAGGGACCTTAATGAAAAACTGTTTTTT
many,-,TRBV7-2,TRBJ2-3,CASSLGIGTTGADTQYF,TGTGCCAGCAGCTTAGGGATAGGGACCACCGGCGCAGATACGCAGTATTTT
-,TRBD2,TRBV6-6,TRBJ2-3,CASSYSLGAGGASTDTQYF,TGTGCCAGCAGTTACTCCCTGGGAGCGGGGGGCGCTAGCACAGATACGCAGTATTTT
-,TRBD1,TRBV2,TRBJ1-1,CASSTRILDRTEAFF,TGTGCCAGCAGTACCAGAATTTTGGACAGGACTGAAGCTTTCTTT
many,-,TRBV7-2,TRBJ2-1,CASSFRSPDAISYNEQFF,TGTGCCAGCAGCTTCCGATCTCCCGACGCAATCTCCTACAATGAGCAGTTCTTC
few,-,TRBV28,TRBJ2-3,CASSSRTTLRRKDTQYF,TGTGCCAGCAGTTCCCGGACTACCCTGAGGAGGAAAGATACGCAGTATTTT
many,-,TRBV7-2,TRBJ2-3,CASTVGLTVQDTQYF,TGTGCCAGCACCGTGGGACTTACCGTACAGGATACGCAGTATTTT
-,-,TRBV7-2,TRBJ2-5,CSSSLGGPYGTQYF,TGTTCCAGCAGCTTAGGCGGCCCCTATGGGACCCAGTACTTC
-,-,TRBV27,TRBJ2-7,CASSLAAFSYEQYF,TGTGCCAGCAGTTTAGCGGCCTTCTCCTACGAGCAGTACTTC
-,-,TRBV6-1,TRBJ2-7,CASSVSADSSYEQYF,TGTGCCAGCAGTGTCAGTGCGGATTCCTCCTACGAGCAGTACTTC
-,TRBD1,TRBV28,TRBJ1-5,CASRRDRVRQPQHF,TGTGCCAGCAGGCGGGACAGGGTCCGTCAGCCCCAGCATTTT
-,-,TRBV18,TRBJ1-4,CASSPWGSATNEKLFF,TGTGCCAGCTCACCATGGGGGAGTGCAACTAATGAAAAACTGTTTTTT
-,TRBD1,TRBV28,TRBJ2-1,CASSLVLGTGNNEQFF,TGTGCCAGCAGTTTGGTCTTAGGGACAGGGAACAATGAGCAGTTCTTC
-,-,TRBV11-2,TRBJ1-5,CASSLRGVNQPQHF,TGTGCCAGCAGCCTACGGGGAGTCAATCAGCCCCAGCATTTT
many,-,TRBV20-1,TRBJ2-7,CSASGGYEQYF,TGCAGTGCTAGCGGGGGCTACGAGCAGTACTTC
-,-,TRBV7-8,TRBJ2-1,CASSLRRANEQFF,TGTGCCAGCAGCTTACGGAGGGCCAATGAGCAGTTCTTC
-,TRBD2,TRBV5-4,TRBJ2-5,CASSLRSGGTQETQYF,TGTGCCAGCAGCTTAAGGAGCGGGGGGACTCAAGAGACCCAGTACTTC